These 8 T cell receptor beta chains share one sample of origin, sequenced in a study of response to subunit inactivated influenza vaccine. A single record per CDR3 protein comes from TCRdb applying MiXCR to the RT-PCR reads. The sample records 800,000 to 1,000,000 distinct CDR3 sequences, 21% being singletons. The sample here was PBMCs from blood, taken 5 days after vaccination. These receptors were obtained from a man aged 50-59 years who received an inactivated influenza vaccine.

The sample holds a few counts of this clonotype. The rearrangement links TRBV20-1 to TRBJ2-7; D is tentatively TRBD1 or TRBD2 (6 bases each). V lost 1 base to trimming and J lost 4 bases, with 14 bases between them. In germline, CDR1 is DFQATT, CDR2 SNEGSKA (reference sequence). This CDR3 region has 14 residues. The CDR3, as DNA: TGCAGTGCTAGAGTCTCATTAGGGGGGTACGAGCAGTACTTC. It is translated as CSARVSLGGYEQYF.

This chain links TRBV20-1 with TRBJ2-7; D gene ambiguous. Trimming removed 3 bases at V and 3 bases at J, with 9 bases between. The CDR3 runs to 12 residues. CDR1 is DFQATT and CDR2 is SNEGSKA in the germline V gene (reference sequence). The CDR3 DNA sequence: TGCAGTGCTAGCTCGGCAGGCTACGAGCAGTACTTC. This translates into CSASSAGYEQYF.

This clonotype was seen at least ten times. V and J are TRBV20-1 and TRBJ2-3, with TRBD2 identical over 11 bases. CDR1 and CDR2 (germline): DFQATT, SNEGSKA (reference sequence). The CDR3 covers 14 residues. V lost 5 bases to trimming and J lost 5 bases; unmatched junction nucleotides: 6. Here the CDR3 DNA reads TGCAGTGCTCCTAGCGGGGGGATCGGAGATACGCAGTATTTT. Its translation is CSAPSGGIGDTQYF.

The chain has TRBV5-6 and TRBJ1-5; no firm D call. CDR3 length equals 13 residues. Germline V gives CDR1 SGHDT, CDR2 YYEEEE. Between the trimmed V and J ends, which lost 4 bases and 5 bases, there was a span of 10 bases. The DNA of the CDR3 is TGTGCCAGCAGCCACGGCAAGGATCAGCCCCAGCATTTT. The encoded protein is CASSHGKDQPQHF.

This sequence joins TRBV4-2 and TRBJ1-1; a weak D match, TRBD1 (6 bases). The CDR3 consists of 15 residues. Trimming left V 3 bases short and J 8 bases short, with 19 bases between. Germline V gene data show CDR1 as LGHNA and CDR2 as YNFKEQ. The CDR3, as DNA: TGTGCCAGCAGCCACCCGGGACATGGAACGGGAGAAGCTTTCTTT. The encoded protein is CASSHPGHGTGEAFF.

CDR3 in amino acids: CASSLLGASQYF. In DNA form, the CDR3 reads TGTGCCAGCAGCTTGCTGGGGGCGTCCCAGTACTTC. The genes are TRBV5-6 and TRBJ2-5; D possibly corresponds to TRBD1 (6 bases). Looked up from germline, CDR1 is SGHDT and CDR2 is YYEEEE. Trimming took off 1 base at V and 9 bases at J, with 10 bases between the two ends. The CDR3 totals 12 residues.

The chain links TRBV11-1 to TRBJ1-1; D is perhaps TRBD1 (5 bases). The CDR3 is 19 amino acids. Germline CDR1 and CDR2: SGHAT and FQDESV (reference sequence). Trimming took off 3 bases at V and 2 bases at J, with 25 bases between the two ends. The DNA of the CDR3 is TGTGCCAGCAGCTTTAGGACCGTTGAATTGGGACGGACTAACACTGAAGCTTTCTTT. Translated: CASSFRTVELGRTNTEAFF.

This clonotype was seen a handful of times. V is TRBV5-1 and J is TRBJ2-1, with TRBD1 matching 8 bases. This CDR3 is built from 14 residues. Germline assignment: CDR1 SGHRS and CDR2 YFSETQ. The V segment lost 3 bases and the J segment 8 bases; nucleotides outside the gene matches: 7. CDR3 in amino acids: CASSWPTGADEQFF. The CDR3 coding sequence is TGCGCCAGCAGCTGGCCGACAGGGGCCGATGAGCAGTTCTTC.